Listed here is a single TCR beta chain. CDR3 size: 15 residues. Trimming removed 2 bases from V and 6 bases from J; junction bases left unmatched: 4. Germline CDR1 reads SGHRS; CDR2 reads YFSETQ. This specimen belongs to a study of blood T cell repertoires in COVID-19. Background on the study: T cells, B-cell-depleted T cells, or PBMCs supplied cDNA or gDNA.

The assay was immunoSEQ multiplex PCR, and TCRdb's table has in-frame clones only and misses some. The repertoire has fewer than 250,000 clones, 70% to 90% of them found once; the top ten carry approximately 2.6%. Sequences were obtained from peripheral blood. The clonotype originates from a woman in her sixties or seventies with active or convalescent COVID-19. The gene calls are TRBV5-1 and TRBJ2-3, with 12 bases fitting TRBD2. CDR3 in DNA: TGCGCCAGCAGCTTAAGACTAGCGGGAGCGGATACGCAGTATTTT. As protein: CASSLRLAGADTQYF.